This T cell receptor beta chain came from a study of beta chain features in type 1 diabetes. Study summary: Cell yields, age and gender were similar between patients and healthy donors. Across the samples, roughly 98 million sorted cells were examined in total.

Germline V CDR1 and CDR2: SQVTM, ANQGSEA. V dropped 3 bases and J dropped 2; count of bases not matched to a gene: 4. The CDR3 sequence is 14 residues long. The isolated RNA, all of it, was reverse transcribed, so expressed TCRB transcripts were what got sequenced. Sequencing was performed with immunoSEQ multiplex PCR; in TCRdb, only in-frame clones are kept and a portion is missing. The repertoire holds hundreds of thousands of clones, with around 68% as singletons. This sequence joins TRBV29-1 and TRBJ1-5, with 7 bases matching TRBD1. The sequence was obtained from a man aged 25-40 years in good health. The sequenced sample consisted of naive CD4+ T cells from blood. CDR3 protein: CSVETGMGNQPQHF. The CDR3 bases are TGCAGCGTTGAGACAGGGATGGGCAATCAGCCCCAGCATTTT.